The 12 T cell receptor beta chains reported below all come from one sample, sequenced in a study of shared clonotypes between healthy human individuals. Clones were read by immunoSEQ multiplex PCR, and TCRdb kept only the in-frame ones, dropping some. The data hold about 1.5 million clones, with 95% to 99% observed a single time. Source material: naive CD4+ T cells sorted from blood. Specified subset: CD45RA+ positively selected. These receptor sequences come from a man aged 25 to 40 in good health.

The CDR3 nucleotides read TGTGCCAGCAGTCGAATCTCAGACAGGGCCTACGAGCAGTACTTC. It codes for CASSRISDRAYEQYF. The V and J genes are TRBV6-1 and TRBJ2-7; 7 bases line up with TRBD1. The CDR3 extends over 15 amino acids. The V and J ends lost 5 bases and 2 bases, in that order; junction bases with no gene match: 9. Germline CDR1 is MNHNS and CDR2 is SASEGT.

The genes are TRBV29-1 and TRBJ2-7; 11 positions agree with TRBD2. The J segment lost 3 bases and the V segment lost 6 bases, leaving 4 bases of the junction unmatched. The CDR3 sequence is 13 residues long. Germline CDR1 reads SQVTM; CDR2 reads ANQGSEA. The CDR3 DNA follows: TGCAGCGTCGGGACTAGCGGCCTCTACGAGCAGTACTTC. It yields the protein CSVGTSGLYEQYF.

The chain joins TRBV28 to TRBJ2-7; D is unresolved. Germline values: CDR1 MDHEN, CDR2 SYDVKM. The CDR3 is made up of 12 amino acids. The V and J ends lost 2 bases and 3 bases respectively, with 5 bases between them. The DNA of the CDR3 is TGTGCCAGCAGTTTAGGGTACTACGAGCAGTACTTC. It specifies CASSLGYYEQYF.

The V call is TRBV19, the J call TRBJ1-2; 10 bases fit TRBD1. The CDR3 contains 16 residues. In germline, CDR1 is LNHDA, CDR2 SQIVND (reference sequence). With 5 bases clipped from V and 0 bases from J, the junction kept 6 bases outside the gene matches. CDR3 nucleotide sequence: TGTGCCAGTAGTGCCCGGGGACAGGGGCCTAACTATGGCTACACCTTC. It is translated as CASSARGQGPNYGYTF.

This chain uses TRBV5-6 with TRBJ1-2; tentative D call: TRBD1 (5 bases). CDR3 length: 14 residues. V lost 3 bases to trimming and J lost 4 bases, with 13 bases between them. Germline-derived CDR1 and CDR2 are SGHDT and YYEEEE. CDR3 in amino acids: CASSWGSKFYGYTF. The DNA of the CDR3 is TGTGCCAGCAGCTGGGGGTCCAAGTTCTATGGCTACACCTTC.

Written as DNA, the CDR3 is TGCGCCAGCAGCTTGGCCCATGACAGGGGTCACGAGCAGTACTTC. Its protein product is CASSLAHDRGHEQYF. The rearrangement links TRBV5-1 to TRBJ2-7; TRBD1 matches 8 bases. The CDR3 spans 15 residues. Germline CDR1 is SGHRS and CDR2 is YFSETQ. V shed 0 bases, J shed 5 bases, and the junction held 7 bases outside the gene matches.

The chain joins TRBV19 to TRBJ1-5, with 7 bases that match TRBD1. V was pared by 3 bases and J by 6 bases, with 8 bases of the junction left unmatched. The CDR3 is made up of 15 amino acids. Per the germline V gene, CDR1 is LNHDA and CDR2 is SQIVND (reference sequence). In DNA form, the CDR3 reads TGTGCCAGTAGTATGCTCGGGACAGCTAGTCAGCCCCAGCATTTT. Its translation is CASSMLGTASQPQHF.

The V and J genes are TRBV5-1 and TRBJ1-4; D is possibly TRBD1 (5 bases). The V end lost 6 bases, the J end lost 8 bases, and 17 bases lay between the germline ends. This CDR3 region has 14 residues. Per germline, CDR1 SGHRS and CDR2 YFSETQ. In nucleotides, the CDR3 is TGCGCCAGCAAGACCGGGCCCACAGGAGAAAAACTGTTTTTT. Its protein is CASKTGPTGEKLFF.

This chain connects TRBV14 to TRBJ2-1; 9 bases are shared with TRBD2. The trim removed 3 bases at V and 7 bases at J, leaving 10 bases unmatched. This CDR3 is built from 16 residues. Germline V lookup: CDR1 SGHDN, CDR2 FVKESK. The CDR3: CASSQPPSGRRNEQFF. CDR3 in DNA: TGTGCCAGCAGCCAGCCCCCCAGCGGGAGGCGGAATGAGCAGTTCTTC.

This sequence joins TRBV6-1 and TRBJ2-6; a possible D gene is TRBD1 (6 bases). Deletions cut 2 bases from V and 3 bases from J, with 17 bases between. The CDR3 sequence is 18 residues long. Per the germline V gene, CDR1 is MNHNS and CDR2 is SASEGT. CDR3 in amino acids: CASSEFGQGFGGANVLTF. The CDR3 coding sequence is TGTGCCAGCAGTGAATTCGGCCAGGGGTTTGGTGGGGCCAACGTCCTGACTTTC.

This clone was seen a single time. The rearrangement links TRBV19 to TRBJ2-2; D remains unclear. V lost 3 bases to trimming and J lost 0 bases, with 2 bases between them. CDR1 is LNHDA and CDR2 is SQIVND in the germline V gene (reference sequence). CDR3 length equals 13 residues. The CDR3 reads CASSMTNTGELFF. The CDR3 nucleotides read TGTGCCAGTAGTATGACGAACACCGGGGAGCTGTTTTTT.

The chain is built from TRBV27 and TRBJ1-4; the D gene is possibly TRBD1 (5 bases). CDR3 length: 16 residues. V lost 3 bases to trimming and J lost 0 bases, with 11 bases between them. Germline-derived CDR1 and CDR2 are MNHEY and SMNVEV (reference sequence). CDR3 amino acids: CASSLTVIATNEKLFF. CDR3 nucleotides: TGTGCCAGCAGTTTGACAGTAATTGCAACTAATGAAAAACTGTTTTTT.